The 25 T cell receptor beta chains below all came from one sample that was sequenced in a study of OX40 agonist ivuxolimab in advanced cancers. Here immunoSEQ multiplex PCR was the method, and the copy in TCRdb shows in-frame clones only, minus some. This table has roughly 50,000 clones, about nine tenths appearing once. The sample consisted of CD4+ or CD8+ T cells sorted from blood, taken in a trial of the OX40 agonist ivuxolimab. The receptor set was obtained from an adult with an advanced solid tumor such as melanoma, head and neck, liver or kidney cancer.

The V call is TRBV11-2, the J call TRBJ2-1; D could derive from TRBD1 or TRBD2 (5 bases each). V lost 5 bases and J lost 6, with 14 bases in between. This CDR3 has 14 residues. Germline values: CDR1 SGHAT, CDR2 FQNNGV. CDR3 bases: TGTGCCAGCAGCGCATCCGGGACCCCCAATGAGCAGTTCTTC. Translated: CASSASGTPNEQFF.

This clone was counted between two and nine times. The chain links TRBV7-3 to TRBJ1-3, with TRBD1 matching 8 bases. The germline gives CDR1 SGHTA, CDR2 FQGTGA. V gave up 5 bases and J gave up 4 bases; unmatched junction bases: 16. The CDR3 length is 18 residues. CDR3 loop: CASSNNLIRGPNGNTIYF. The CDR3 bases are TGTGCCAGCAGCAACAATCTCATCAGGGGGCCGAACGGAAACACCATATATTTT.

V and J are TRBV30 and TRBJ2-1; 9 bases are shared with TRBD2. V trimming: 1 base; J trimming: 6 bases; junction bases outside the gene matches: 4. The CDR3 sequence is 14 residues long. CDR1 GTSNPN and CDR2 SVGIG come from the germline V gene (reference sequence). The CDR3 DNA reads TGTGCCTGGAGTGAAATACTAGCGGGCAATGAGCAGTTCTTC. Translated: CAWSEILAGNEQFF.

This clone showed up just once. The chain couples TRBV4-1 to TRBJ1-2, with TRBD1 as a possible D gene (5 bases). CDR3 length: 13 amino acids. Looked up from germline, CDR1 is MGHRA and CDR2 is YSYEKL. With 4 bases removed from V and 6 bases from J, the gap between germline ends came to 12 bases. In DNA, the CDR3 is TGCGCCAGCAGCCCACGTGGGACGGATGGCTACACCTTC. Protein: CASSPRGTDGYTF.

The sample holds a few counts of this clone. The chain has TRBV9 and TRBJ1-1; D gene uncertain. Germline V gene data show CDR1 as SGDLS and CDR2 as YYNGEE. CDR3 size: 15 residues. The germline V and J ends were trimmed by 0 bases and 9 bases, with 18 bases remaining between them. The CDR3 bases are TGTGCCAGCAGCGTAGGTCTGGGAGGAGCTACCAAAGCTTTCTTT. This sequence encodes CASSVGLGGATKAFF.

This chain joins TRBV2 and TRBJ2-7; the match to TRBD1 covers 8 bases. The CDR3 is 16 amino acids. The V segment lost 7 bases and the J segment 2 bases; nucleotides outside the gene matches: 13. Germline V lookup: CDR1 SNHLY, CDR2 FYNNEI. The CDR3 DNA sequence: TGTGCCAGCACCCTAACCGGGGACAGGCTTACCTACGAGCAGTACGTC. It specifies CASTLTGDRLTYEQYV.

This chain links TRBV9 with TRBJ1-2; D perhaps matches TRBD1 (5 bases). The length of the CDR3 is 14 residues. V lost 3 bases and J 4 bases, leaving 13 bases between the germline ends. Germline CDR1 and CDR2: SGDLS and YYNGEE. This chain's CDR3 is CASSAPGRTYGYTF. The DNA of the CDR3 is TGTGCCAGCAGCGCTCCGGGACGCACCTATGGCTACACCTTC.

The gene calls are TRBV7-2 and TRBJ1-4; no reliable D call. With 1 base removed from V and 8 bases from J, the gap between germline ends came to 8 bases. CDR1 and CDR2 (germline): SGHTA, FQGNSA. This CDR3 is built from 13 residues. In DNA, the CDR3 is TGTGCCAGCAGCTTAGAGGTACTAGAAAAACTGTTTTTT. Translated: CASSLEVLEKLFF.

CDR3 in amino acids: CASPCPKRLAGGRGETQYF. The DNA of the CDR3 is TGCGCCAGCCCCTGCCCCAAAAGACTAGCGGGGGGCCGGGGAGAGACCCAGTACTTC. The V and J genes are TRBV23-1 and TRBJ2-5, with TRBD2 matching over 13 bases. TRBV23-1 falls under the ORF class, with uncertain function. This CDR3 has 19 residues. After removal of 8 bases from V and 4 bases from J, the junction contained 19 bases not matched to a gene.

This chain connects TRBV7-3 to TRBJ2-7, with 7 bases fitting TRBD1. Trimming took 1 base from V and 2 from J; bases not matched to a gene: 2. CDR3 length equals 14 residues. From germline, CDR1 is SGHTA and CDR2 FQGTGA. The CDR3 DNA follows: TGTGCCAGCAGCTTAAGCCAGGGGGCCTACGAGCAGTACTTC. Amino acids: CASSLSQGAYEQYF.

This chain links TRBV4-1 with TRBJ2-1, with TRBD2 matching over 9 bases. After removal of 1 base from V and 7 bases from J, the junction contained 8 bases not matched to a gene. The CDR3 is made up of 16 amino acids. From germline, CDR1 is MGHRA and CDR2 YSYEKL. This CDR3 is CASSQVLAGVLNEQFF. The CDR3 nucleotides read TGCGCCAGCAGCCAAGTTTTAGCGGGAGTGCTTAATGAGCAGTTCTTC.

CDR3 sequence: CASREVIRTDNSEAFF. The CDR3, as DNA: TGTGCCAGTAGAGAAGTGATACGGACAGATAATTCTGAAGCTTTCTTT. The chain recombines TRBV19 with TRBJ1-1, with TRBD1 as a possible D gene (6 bases). This CDR3 is 16 amino acids long. Germline assignment: CDR1 LNHDA and CDR2 SQIVND (reference sequence). Trimming removed 6 bases from V and 6 bases from J, with 23 bases in between.

CDR3 DNA: TGCAGTGGGGGGCTCTACGAGCAGTACTTC. It yields the protein CSGGLYEQYF. V is TRBV20-1 and J is TRBJ2-7, with D tentatively TRBD1 (6 bases). Germline V lookup: CDR1 DFQATT, CDR2 SNEGSKA (reference sequence). The CDR3 is 10 amino acids. V was pared by 7 bases and J by 3 bases, with 7 bases between.

The rearrangement uses TRBV4-1 and TRBJ1-2, with a tentative D call TRBD1 (6 bases). V lost 0 bases to trimming and J lost 8 bases, with 16 bases between them. Germline CDR1 and CDR2: MGHRA and YSYEKL. The CDR3 spans 15 residues. The CDR3 sequence is CASSQDNRAGVGYTF. In nucleotides, the CDR3 is TGCGCCAGCAGCCAAGATAATCGGGCAGGGGTCGGCTACACCTTC.

CDR3 amino acids: CASSQSDRGEQYV. In DNA, the CDR3 is TGTGCCAGCAGCCAATCGGACAGAGGCGAGCAGTACGTC. This rearrangement joins TRBV11-2 to TRBJ2-7; TRBD1 is a possible D gene (6 bases). The CDR3 is made up of 13 amino acids. Germline V gives CDR1 SGHAT, CDR2 FQNNGV. Trimming removed 5 bases from V and 6 bases from J, with 14 bases in between.

The chain has TRBV9 and TRBJ1-4; 9 bases align to TRBD1. The CDR3 contains 16 residues. Germline CDR1 reads SGDLS; CDR2 reads YYNGEE. The V segment lost 3 bases and the J segment 7 bases; nucleotides outside the gene matches: 10. The CDR3 DNA is TGTGCCAGCAGCGCGGCAATCGGGACAGGGCCTGAAAAACTGTTTTTT. It specifies CASSAAIGTGPEKLFF.

The rearrangement uses TRBV5-1 and TRBJ2-5; possibly TRBD2 for D (6 bases). The CDR3 loop spans 14 amino acids. Germline lookup yields CDR1 SGHRS and CDR2 YFSETQ. V dropped 1 base and J dropped 4 bases, with 11 bases sitting between them. The CDR3 reads CASSLRRGGETQYF. The DNA for the CDR3 is TGCGCCAGCAGCTTGCGGAGGGGAGGAGAGACCCAGTACTTC.

CDR3 loop: CASSLETGNGYTF. Here the CDR3 DNA reads TGTGCCAGCAGCTTAGAGACAGGGAATGGCTACACCTTC. V gene TRBV7-6 combines with J gene TRBJ1-2; 7 bases agree with TRBD1. Trimming took 1 base from V and 6 from J; bases not matched to a gene: 2. Per the germline V gene, CDR1 is SGHVS and CDR2 is FNYEAQ. The CDR3 is made up of 13 amino acids.

The rearrangement links TRBV4-1 to TRBJ2-1; 11 bases fit TRBD2. Germline CDR1 is MGHRA and CDR2 is YSYEKL. This CDR3 is built from 16 residues. Trimming took 1 base from V and 6 from J; bases not matched to a gene: 5. For the CDR3, the DNA is TGCGCCAGCAGCCAAGGGAGTAGCGGGGGGGTCAATGAGCAGTTCTTC. This codes for CASSQGSSGGVNEQFF.

The rearrangement joins TRBV5-5 to TRBJ1-1; weak D call: TRBD1 (5 bases). Germline loops: CDR1 SGHKS, CDR2 YYEKEE (reference sequence). The CDR3 spans 16 residues. Trimming stripped 1 base from V and 0 bases from J, with 13 bases between. CDR3 sequence (DNA): TGTGCCAGCAGCTTGCAGGGCCGAGGACTGAACACTGAAGCTTTCTTT. It yields the protein CASSLQGRGLNTEAFF.

This clone was seen once. The chain combines TRBV28 with TRBJ1-2; TRBD1 agrees at 7 bases. The CDR3 totals 14 residues. Trimming at V came to 6 bases and at J to 4 bases, leaving 8 bases not matched to a gene. Germline values: CDR1 MDHEN, CDR2 SYDVKM. In DNA, the CDR3 is TGTGCCAGCAGATACCCCGACAGGGTCTATGGCTACACCTTC. Its translation is CASRYPDRVYGYTF.

The CDR3 nucleotides read TGCGCCAGCAGCTTGGTTTCATGGGAGACCCAGTACTTC. Protein product: CASSLVSWETQYF. The chain carries TRBV5-1 and TRBJ2-5; D not resolved. Germline loops: CDR1 SGHRS, CDR2 YFSETQ. V lost 0 bases and J lost 5, with 8 bases in between. The CDR3 runs 13 residues.

The genes are TRBV5-1 and TRBJ1-5; D gene uncertain. Germline assignment: CDR1 SGHRS and CDR2 YFSETQ. This CDR3 has 13 amino acids. Trimming removed 0 bases from V and 6 bases from J, with 7 bases in between. The CDR3 DNA is TGCGCCAGCAGCTTGGGTGTGGGTCAGCCCCAGCATTTT. It specifies CASSLGVGQPQHF.

The CDR3 loop reads CASWGVRQSYEQYF. The CDR3 bases are TGTGCCAGCTGGGGTGTTCGGCAGTCCTACGAGCAGTACTTC. The chain is built from TRBV6-6 and TRBJ2-7; D is undetermined. V lost 8 bases and J lost 1, with 15 bases in between. The CDR3 runs 14 residues. CDR1 and CDR2 from the germline V gene are MNHNY and SVGAGI (reference sequence).

The DNA for the CDR3 is TGTGCCAGCAGTCTATTCCAGGCGAGCGGCAATGAGCAGTTCTTC. It encodes CASSLFQASGNEQFF. The chain links TRBV7-3 to TRBJ2-1, with a possible D match to TRBD2 (5 bases). This CDR3 is built from 15 residues. Germline assignment: CDR1 SGHTA and CDR2 FQGTGA. Trimming left V 6 bases short and J 6 bases short, with 18 bases between.